The entry that follows covers one TCR beta chain sequence. Using immunoSEQ multiplex PCR, the repertoire was profiled, and TCRdb retains in-frame clones only, with some absent. The sample lists 55,000 or so clones, over 60% occurring once. The V and J ends lost 4 bases and 6 bases respectively, with 15 bases between them. Germline CDR1 and CDR2: SGHTA and FQGTGA. The CDR3 sequence is 15 residues long. The data were taken from a study of CD4+ T cells in melanoma. Sample: tumor tissue. This clonotype was sampled from a human donor with melanoma. The chain combines TRBV7-3 with TRBJ2-2; D possibly corresponds to TRBD1 (5 bases). The CDR3 protein is CASSSRISGSGELFF. As DNA, the CDR3 is TGTGCCAGCAGCTCCAGAATCTCAGGGTCCGGGGAGCTGTTTTTT.